Listed below are T cell receptor beta chains from one sample, sequenced in a study of CD8 T cells in ankylosing spondylitis. TCRdb reprocessed the 5' RACE reads via MiXCR and lists one record per CDR3 protein. The repertoire holds more than 30,000 distinct CDR3 sequences, with about 10% as singletons. Sequenced input: synovial fluid, either unsorted or a sorted T cell fraction (not recorded which). Source of these receptors: a male donor with ankylosing spondylitis. Both conserved end residues are part of each CDR3. Fields, in order: V gene, clone size, D gene, J gene, CDR3 DNA, CDR3 protein. D genes are given only for firm matches. Clone sizes are given selectively: once, few, many, or a class where the clone is expanded.

>TRBV7-9|-|-|TRBJ1-6
TGTGCCAGCAGCTTGGGGAGTGGAGATTCACCCCTCCACTTT
CASSLGSGDSPLHF
>TRBV20-1|few|TRBD2|TRBJ2-3
TGCAGTGCACCTGGACTAGCGCTTAGCACAGATACGCAGTATTTT
CSAPGLALSTDTQYF
>TRBV9|-|TRBD2|TRBJ2-1
TGTGCCAGCAGTATAGCGGGAACAAATGAGCAGTTCTTC
CASSIAGTNEQFF
>TRBV5-4|few|-|TRBJ1-1
TGTGCCAGCAGCTTGGGTTCTGAAGCTTTCTTT
CASSLGSEAFF
>TRBV20-1|few|-|TRBJ1-5
TGCAGTGCTAGAGAGTCTAGGGGGGTCAATCAGCCCCAGCATTTT
CSARESRGVNQPQHF
>TRBV7-3|once|TRBD2|TRBJ2-5
TGTGCCAGCAGCCCGCGGGGAGCGGGAGAAGAGACCCAGTACTTC
CASSPRGAGEETQYF
>TRBV6-2/TRBV6-3|-|TRBD2|TRBJ2-7
TGTGCCAGCAGTCCGGGACTAGATGGCGAGCAGTACTTC
CASSPGLDGEQYF
>TRBV6-5|few|TRBD2|TRBJ2-1
TGTGCCAGCAGTTCCCTAAGCGGGAGGGCCTACAATGAGCAGTTCTTC
CASSSLSGRAYNEQFF
>TRBV5-6|-|TRBD1|TRBJ1-6
TGTGCCAGCAGCCGGGACAGCGCCGGGGAATATAATTCACCCCTCCACTTT
CASSRDSAGEYNSPLHF
>TRBV7-6|-|-|TRBJ2-1
TGTGCCAGCAGTCAGGCGGGAAATGAGCAGTTCTTC
CASSQAGNEQFF
>TRBV19|-|-|TRBJ1-2
TGTGCCAGTAGTATGCGGAGGGAGGACTATGGCTACACCTTC
CASSMRREDYGYTF
>TRBV12-3/TRBV12-4|many|-|TRBJ2-7
TGTGCCAGCAGTCCATCCCCGGACTACTTAGACGAGCAGTACTTC
CASSPSPDYLDEQYF
>TRBV3-1|few|-|TRBJ2-1
TGTGCCAGCAGGCTAGGGTACAATGAGCAGTTCTTC
CASRLGYNEQFF
>TRBV11-1|many|-|TRBJ2-1
TGTGCCAGCAGCTCAGAGATTCTAGGCTCCCCCGGCTCCTACAATGAGCAGTTCTTC
CASSSEILGSPGSYNEQFF
>TRBV20-1|few|-|TRBJ2-1
TGCAGTGCTGAGTTTGGTTGGGGTGAGCAGTTCTTC
CSAEFGWGEQFF
>TRBV10-3|-|-|TRBJ1-2
TGTGCCATCAGTGAGTCAGCAGGACCAGGCGGCTACACCTTC
CAISESAGPGGYTF
>TRBV12-3/TRBV12-4|-|-|TRBJ2-1
TGTGCCAGCAGTTGGGGGGTCGAGACTAGTCCCTTTTTC
CASSWGVETSPFF
>TRBV9|medium-sized|-|TRBJ2-3
TGTGCCAGCAGCCCGGGACTGTTCAGCACAGATACGCAGTATTTT
CASSPGLFSTDTQYF
>TRBV20-1|-|TRBD2|TRBJ2-7
TGCAGTGCTAGGAGTGGACTAGCGGGAGCCTACGAGCAGTACTTC
CSARSGLAGAYEQYF
>TRBV28|few|-|TRBJ2-2
TGTGCCAGCAGTCGATCCCTCACTAAAGGGAACACCGGGGAGCTGTTTTTT
CASSRSLTKGNTGELFF
>TRBV29-1|many|-|TRBJ1-1
TGCAGCGTGAGAAACATGAACACTGAAGCTTTCTTT
CSVRNMNTEAFF
>TRBV5-1|many|-|TRBJ1-1
TGCGCCACCAGGGACGGGAAGAACACTGAAGCTTTCTTT
CATRDGKNTEAFF
>TRBV12-5|few|-|TRBJ2-1
TGTGCTAGTGCCCGGACAGAGAACAATGAGCAGTTCTTC
CASARTENNEQFF
>TRBV11-2|many|-|TRBJ2-7
TGTGCCAGCAGGACGGACGCCTCCTACGAGCAGTACTTC
CASRTDASYEQYF
>TRBV4-1|-|-|TRBJ1-4
TGCGCCAGCAGCCAAGGGCCGGATTATCTGGATCGGCTGTTTTTT
CASSQGPDYLDRLFF
>TRBV28|many|TRBD1|TRBJ2-2
TGTGCCAGCAGGTCGTCACCGGGACAGGCGTACACCGGGGAGCTGTTTTTT
CASRSSPGQAYTGELFF
>TRBV5-1|many|TRBD1|TRBJ2-3
TGCGCCAGCAGCTTGAGGGGGCTGGAAGATACGCAGTATTTT
CASSLRGLEDTQYF
>TRBV20-1|few|-|TRBJ1-5
TGCAGTGCTAGAGAACGGAGCGATCTCTTTCAGCATTTT
CSARERSDLFQHF
>TRBV19|-|-|TRBJ1-5
TGTGCCAGTAGTATAGTTGGGGTTGGACAGCCCCAGCATTTT
CASSIVGVGQPQHF
>TRBV6-1|few|TRBD2|TRBJ2-7
TGTGCCAGCAGTCCACGGGGGGAATCCTACGAGCAGTACTTC
CASSPRGESYEQYF
>TRBV7-2|many|TRBD2|TRBJ2-7
TGTGCCAGCAGCTTGGGTGCAGCGGGAGGTCGCTCCTACGAGCAGTACTTC
CASSLGAAGGRSYEQYF
>TRBV5-1|many|-|TRBJ1-2
TGCGCCAGCAGCTTGCAGGACACGGAAGACTATGGCTACACCTTC
CASSLQDTEDYGYTF
>TRBV18|-|-|TRBJ2-5
TGTGCCAGCTCACCACCGGCAGGACAAGAGACCCAGTACTTC
CASSPPAGQETQYF
>TRBV20-1|many|TRBD2|TRBJ2-1
TGCAGTGCTAGAGATAGGGAGACTAGCGGGAGTCCCCTTACCTACAATGAGCAGTTCTTC
CSARDRETSGSPLTYNEQFF
>TRBV4-3|many|TRBD1|TRBJ1-2
TGCGCCAGCAGCCAAGAGGGAGGACAGGGGTATAATGGCTACACCTTC
CASSQEGGQGYNGYTF